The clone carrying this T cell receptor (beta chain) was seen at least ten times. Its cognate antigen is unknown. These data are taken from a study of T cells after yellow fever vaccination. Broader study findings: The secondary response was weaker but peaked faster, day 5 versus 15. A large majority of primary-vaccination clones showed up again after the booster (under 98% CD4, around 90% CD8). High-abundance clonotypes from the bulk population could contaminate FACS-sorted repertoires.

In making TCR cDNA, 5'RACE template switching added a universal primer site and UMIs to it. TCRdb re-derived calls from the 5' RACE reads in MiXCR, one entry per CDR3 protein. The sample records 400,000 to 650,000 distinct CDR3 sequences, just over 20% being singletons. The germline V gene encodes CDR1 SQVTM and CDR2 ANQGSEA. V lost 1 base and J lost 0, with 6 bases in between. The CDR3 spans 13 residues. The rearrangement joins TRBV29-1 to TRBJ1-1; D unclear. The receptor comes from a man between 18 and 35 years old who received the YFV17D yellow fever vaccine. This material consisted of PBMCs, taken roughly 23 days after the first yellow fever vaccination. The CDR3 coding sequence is TGCAGCGTTGAAGGGTGGATGAACACTGAAGCTTTCTTT. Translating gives CSVEGWMNTEAFF.